This T cell receptor (beta chain) was sequenced in a study of T cell responses to AZD1222 COVID-19 vaccine. This CDR3 comprises 13 residues. Germline V lookup: CDR1 LNHDA, CDR2 SQIVND (reference sequence). About this clone: Its antigen is currently unknown. One end of the junction is discordant with germline, which a read error may explain.

Clones were read by immunoSEQ multiplex PCR, and TCRdb kept only the in-frame ones, dropping some. There are about 150,000 clones in the sample; around 95% occur only once, and around 1.3% lies in the top ten. Study-wide points: Donors were largely white British and mainly female; clonal diversity was possibly underestimated. Per reports, nearly half of all spike-specific TCRs target regions that are unmutated in variants.

The sequencing here drew on peripheral blood, taken on day 0 of AZD1222 vaccination. This clonotype was sampled from an adult in good health. The rearrangement joins TRBV19 to TRBJ1-1; 12 bases are shared with TRBD1. This CDR3 is CASSIGDRGRTLF. Written as DNA, the CDR3 is TGTGCCAGTAGTATAGGGGACAGGGGGCGAACACTCTTT.